The following is a T cell receptor (beta chain) sequence with its context. The antigen remains unidentified. The sample originates from a study of cytomegalovirus exposure and HLA in healthy donors. Across the study: Counted in an early data release were 75 million to 85 million unique TCRs from HLA-typed donors.

CDR3 size: 13 residues. V was clipped by 0 bases and J by 3 bases, with 7 bases between them. Germline CDR1 is SGHRS and CDR2 is YFSETQ. Study findings and constraints: Researchers reportedly found TCR beta sequences accurately predicted most subjects' HLA-A and HLA-B alleles. Specificity for CMV antigens was confirmed in vitro for a few of the CMV-associated chains.

PCR amplification relied on 60 Vbeta primers (plus 13 Jbeta primers). Data came from immunoSEQ multiplex PCR; TCRdb stores just in-frame clones and leaves some out. The table includes 75,000 to 90,000 clones, over 70% detected once. Sequenced material: PBMCs. The chain links TRBV5-1 to TRBJ2-7; unclear D gene. The source of this sequence is a male donor in good health and CMV-seropositive. CDR3 sequence: CASSLAPSYEQYF. The CDR3 region has the DNA TGCGCCAGCAGCTTGGCTCCCAGCTACGAGCAGTACTTC.